One sample yielded the 30 T cell receptor beta chains listed below, sequenced in a study of cytomegalovirus exposure and HLA in healthy donors. In the PCR, 60 Vbeta and 13 Jbeta primers were used. Sequenced by immunoSEQ multiplex PCR; TCRdb stores in-frame clones only, minus some. The sample includes under 200,000 clones, less than 80% of them seen just once. Source material: PBMCs. Receptors were obtained from a female donor in good health and CMV-seronegative.

This sequence joins TRBV28 and TRBJ2-1; 8 nucleotides line up with TRBD1. CDR1 MDHEN and CDR2 SYDVKM come from the germline V gene. The CDR3 is made up of 16 amino acids. The ends lost 4 bases at V and 2 bases at J; junction bases unmatched: 7. The CDR3 DNA reads as TGTGCCAGCAGTTCACCCGGGACAGGAACCTACAATGAGCAGTTCTTC. Residues: CASSSPGTGTYNEQFF.

V usage is TRBV7-9 and J usage is TRBJ1-3; D is undetermined. CDR1 and CDR2 from the germline V gene are SEHNR and FQNEAQ (reference sequence). CDR3 length: 16 amino acids. Trimming shortened V by 2 bases and J by 4 bases, and 15 bases separated the two germline ends. Written as DNA, the CDR3 is TGTGCCAGCAGCTTACAGCCCCCGGGGTTAGGAAACACCATATATTTT. Translation gives CASSLQPPGLGNTIYF. Full variable domain (rest looked up from reference TRBV7-9 and TRBJ1-3): DTGVSQNPRHKITKRGQNVTFRCDPISEHNRLYWYRQTLGQGPEFLTYFQNEAQLEKSRLLSDRFSAERPKGSFSTLEIQRTEQGDSAMYLCASSLQPPGLGNTIYFGEGSWLTVV.

In this sample, this clone is medium-sized (0.01 to 0.1%). The CDR3: CASSRAPGIYEQYF. CDR3 nucleotides: TGTGCCAGCAGCCGAGCGCCGGGAATCTACGAGCAGTACTTC. The J gene is TRBJ2-7, the V gene TRBV5-6; a weak D match, TRBD2 (5 bases). CDR1 SGHDT and CDR2 YYEEEE come from the germline V gene. CDR3 length: 14 amino acids. Trimming pared 4 bases from V and 3 bases from J, leaving 14 bases between.

Details on this clone: One junction end disagrees with the germline gene, perhaps due to a read error. This sequence joins TRBV11-1 and TRBJ2-6; D might be TRBD1 (6 bases). CDR1 and CDR2 (germline): SGHAT, FQDESV (reference sequence). This CDR3 has 16 amino acids. CDR3 sequence: CASSLANRAGANGLTF. Written as DNA, the CDR3 is TGTGCCAGCAGCTTAGCGAACAGGGCTGGGGCCAACGGCCTGACTTTC.

This clone was observed a few times. Germline is not matched at one junction end, which may reflect a read error. The CDR3 is CASSLGTAKNSQYF. DNA for the CDR3: TGCGCCAGCAGCCTAGGGACAGCCAAAAACAGTCAGTACTTC. The chain combines TRBV5-1 with TRBJ2-4; the match to TRBD1 covers 7 bases. Germline CDR1 reads SGHRS; CDR2 reads YFSETQ. The CDR3 spans 14 residues.

As concerns this clone: The same CDR3 arises from other DNA sequences in this sample as well. This chain joins TRBV19 and TRBJ1-1; tentative D call: TRBD1 (6 bases). Looked up from germline, CDR1 is LNHDA and CDR2 is SQIVND (reference sequence). V was shortened by 8 bases and J by 4 bases, with 17 bases between the two germline ends. This CDR3 is built from 14 residues. CDR3 sequence (DNA): TGTGCCAGTGGACGGGGCAGGACAGCCACTGAAGCTTTCTTT. Translation gives CASGRGRTATEAFF. Full variable domain (remainder filled in from reference TRBV19 and TRBJ1-1): DGGITQSPKYLFRKEGQNVTLSCEQNLNHDAMYWYRQDPGQGLRLIYYSQIVNDFQKGDIAEGYSVSREKKESFPLTVTSAQKNPTAFYLCASGRGRTATEAFFGQGTRLTVV.

This clone was counted a few times. The chain recombines TRBV19 with TRBJ1-5, with unresolved D. The CDR3 consists of 16 residues. Trimming left V 4 bases short and J 2 bases short, with 15 bases between. CDR1 and CDR2 from the germline V gene are LNHDA and SQIVND (reference sequence). This chain's CDR3 is CASSTSLYPGNQPQHF. The CDR3 nucleotides read TGTGCCAGTAGTACCTCCTTATACCCAGGCAATCAGCCCCAGCATTTT.

This chain uses TRBV29-1 with TRBJ1-2; 7 nucleotides match TRBD1. With V trimmed by 3 bases and J by 6 bases, 10 bases remained unmatched. From germline, CDR1 is SQVTM and CDR2 ANQGSEA. This CDR3 has 14 amino acids. The CDR3 loop reads CSVELLGQKHGYTF. In nucleotides, the CDR3 is TGCAGCGTTGAGCTCCTGGGACAGAAACATGGCTACACCTTC.

This clone is a singleton in its sample. The CDR3 nucleotides are TGTGCCAGCACCCAGGGACAAAGCTACGAGCAGTACTTC. Its protein product is CASTQGQSYEQYF. The chain uses TRBV7-9 and TRBJ2-7; D might be TRBD1 (6 bases). V was cut by 7 bases and J by 3 bases, with 13 bases left in between. Germline CDR1 SEHNR, CDR2 FQNEAQ (reference sequence). The CDR3 covers 13 residues.

V gene TRBV5-1 combines with J gene TRBJ2-5; TRBD2 aligns across 10 bases. V shed 4 bases and J 3 bases; nucleotides not matched to a gene: 12. The CDR3 is made up of 17 amino acids. Germline V lookup: CDR1 SGHRS, CDR2 YFSETQ. The CDR3: CASSPVPSGRGEETQYF. CDR3 nucleotide sequence: TGCGCCAGCAGCCCGGTTCCGAGCGGGAGGGGAGAAGAGACCCAGTACTTC.

V usage is TRBV4-3 and J usage is TRBJ2-1; 11 nucleotides align to TRBD2. The CDR3 is 17 residues long. J lost 4 bases, V lost 1 base, and 6 bases had no gene match. In germline, CDR1 is LGHNA, CDR2 YSLEER. CDR3 nucleotide sequence: TGCGCCAGCAGCCAAGGAGCCGGGACTAGCGGTTACAATGAGCAGTTCTTC. Protein sequence: CASSQGAGTSGYNEQFF.

The chain has TRBV20-1 and TRBJ1-2; D gene unclear. V shed 1 base and J shed 14 bases, with 8 bases lying between them. This CDR3 spans 9 amino acids. CDR1 and CDR2 from the germline V gene are DFQATT and SNEGSKA (reference sequence). As DNA, the CDR3 is TGCAGTGCTAGAGGTACAAGTACCTTC. Amino acid sequence: CSARGTSTF.

V gene TRBV28 combines with J gene TRBJ1-2; D remains unclear. CDR1 is MDHEN and CDR2 is SYDVKM in the germline V gene. CDR3 length equals 11 residues. V dropped 6 bases and J dropped 3 bases, with 5 bases sitting between them. The CDR3 DNA reads as TGTGCCAGCAGGGAGTACTATGGCTACACCTTC. It codes for CASREYYGYTF.

This chain links TRBV18 with TRBJ2-3; D unresolved. Trimming removed 6 bases from V and 4 bases from J, with 23 bases in between. Per germline, CDR1 KGHSH and CDR2 LQKENI. The CDR3 is made up of 17 amino acids. The CDR3 protein is CASSRSISSSVPDTQYF. The CDR3, as DNA: TGTGCCAGCTCGAGATCTATCTCTTCGTCTGTGCCAGATACGCAGTATTTT. The whole variable domain, remainder taken from reference TRBV18 and TRBJ2-3, is NAGVMQNPRHLVRRRGQEARLRCSPMKGHSHVYWYRQLPEEGLKFMVYLQKENIIDESGMPKERFSAEFPKEGPSILRIQQVVRGDSAAYFCASSRSISSSVPDTQYFGPGTRLTVL.

The CDR3 DNA reads as TGTGCCAGCAGGTCCCAGGGGGAGGGCTACACCTTC. Translation gives CASRSQGEGYTF. The V gene is TRBV2, the J gene TRBJ1-2; 7 bases are shared with TRBD1. V lost 6 bases, J lost 8 bases, and 6 bases stayed unmatched. Germline V gene lookup returns CDR1 SNHLY and CDR2 FYNNEI. The CDR3 loop spans 12 amino acids.

This sequence joins TRBV7-9 and TRBJ2-5; no clear D gene. There are 13 residues in the CDR3. V was cut by 3 bases and J by 5 bases, with 10 bases left in between. Germline V lookup: CDR1 SEHNR, CDR2 FQNEAQ (reference sequence). The CDR3 nucleotides read TGTGCCAGCAGCTTCAGCGCCGCGGAGACCCAGTACTTC. Its protein is CASSFSAAETQYF. Together with reference TRBV7-9 and TRBJ2-5, the CDR3 gives the full variable domain: DTGVSQNPRHKITKRGQNVTFRCDPISEHNRLYWYRQTLGQGPEFLTYFQNEAQLEKSRLLSDRFSAERPKGSFSTLEIQRTEQGDSAMYLCASSFSAAETQYFGPGTRLLVL.

This chain connects TRBV11-3 to TRBJ1-1; a weak D match, TRBD1 (5 bases). Trimming shortened V by 2 bases and J by 6 bases, and 10 bases separated the two germline ends. The CDR3 totals 13 residues. Germline CDR1 is SGHNT and CDR2 is YENEEA. CDR3 in amino acids: CASSLSGFSEAFF. CDR3 DNA sequence: TGTGCCAGCAGCTTATCAGGGTTCTCTGAAGCTTTCTTT.

This chain joins TRBV5-8 and TRBJ2-7, with 10 bases matching TRBD1. The CDR3 consists of 15 residues. J lost 1 base, V lost 6 bases, and 7 bases had no gene match. Per germline, CDR1 SGHTS and CDR2 YDEGEE. CDR3 nucleotides: TGTGCCAGCACGCCCGGGGACAGGGGTTCCTACGAGCAGTACTTC. Translation: CASTPGDRGSYEQYF.

The rearrangement links TRBV7-6 to TRBJ2-3, with TRBD1 as a possible D gene (6 bases). The V gene's germline CDR1 is SGHVS and CDR2 FNYEAQ. The CDR3 has 15 residues. Between the trimmed V and J ends, which lost 1 base and 5 bases, there was a span of 13 bases. CDR3: CASSLVQGLGDTQYF. As DNA, the CDR3 is TGTGCCAGCAGCTTAGTCCAGGGGCTTGGAGATACGCAGTATTTT. The full variable domain, completed using reference TRBV7-6 and TRBJ2-3, is GAGVSQSPRYKVTKRGQDVALRCDPISGHVSLYWYRQALGQGPEFLTYFNYEAQQDKSGLPNDRFSAERPEGSISTLTIQRTEQRDSAMYRCASSLVQGLGDTQYFGPGTRLTVL.

To note about this clone: An end of the junction differs from the germline gene, which may be a read error. The chain joins TRBV7-2 to TRBJ2-5; perhaps TRBD1 as D (6 bases). This CDR3 comprises 13 residues. Germline V gene lookup returns CDR1 SGHTA and CDR2 FQGNSA. CDR3 DNA: TGTGCCAGCAGCGCGCCGGGACAAGGGACCCAGTACTTC. Protein: CASSAPGQGTQYF. Full variable domain (outside the CDR3, taken from reference TRBV7-2 and TRBJ2-5): GAGVSQSPSNKVTEKGKDVELRCDPISGHTALYWYRQSLGQGLEFLIYFQGNSAPDKSGLPSDRFSAERTGGSVSTLTIQRTQQEDSAVYLCASSAPGQGTQYFGPGTRLLVL.

The chain has TRBV6-1 and TRBJ1-4, with D maybe TRBD1 (6 bases). The germline V gene has CDR1 MNHNS and CDR2 SASEGT. This CDR3 is 14 amino acids long. Trimming shortened V by 4 bases and J by 8 bases, and 14 bases separated the two germline ends. The CDR3 region is CASSVQGVSEKLFF. The CDR3 DNA is TGTGCCAGCAGTGTACAGGGTGTAAGCGAAAAACTGTTTTTT.

This rearrangement joins TRBV5-4 to TRBJ1-5, with D unclear. Germline V gene sequence: CDR1 SGHNT, CDR2 YYREEE (reference sequence). The CDR3 has 12 amino acids. The V end was cut by 0 bases, the J end by 10 bases, with 8 bases between. This CDR3 is CASSLEVGPQHF. In DNA form, the CDR3 reads TGTGCCAGCAGCTTGGAGGTGGGCCCCCAGCATTTT.

The V call is TRBV5-5, the J call TRBJ1-2; D is undetermined. The ends were cut back, 0 bases at V and 6 bases at J, with 9 bases in the middle. This CDR3 is 13 amino acids long. CDR1 is SGHKS, CDR2 YYEKEE, per germline (reference sequence). For the CDR3, the DNA is TGTGCCAGCAGCTTGGAGTTAGTCGATGGCTACACCTTC. Encoded protein: CASSLELVDGYTF.

The chain recombines TRBV30 with TRBJ2-7, with a possible D match to TRBD1 (5 bases). Trimming left V 2 bases short and J 5 bases short, with 10 bases between. The germline V gene encodes CDR1 GTSNPN and CDR2 SVGIG (reference sequence). The CDR3 contains 12 residues. CDR3 sequence reads: CAWSNQGNEQYF. CDR3 nucleotide sequence: TGTGCCTGGAGTAACCAGGGCAACGAGCAGTACTTC.

This clone appeared once. The chain combines TRBV10-2 with TRBJ2-3, with D maybe TRBD2 (6 bases). The CDR3 runs to 14 residues. Germline lookup yields CDR1 WSHSY and CDR2 SAAADI. V shed 10 bases and J shed 2 bases, with 16 bases lying between them. As DNA, the CDR3 is TGCGCCACACGTAGCGGTCTATTCACAGATACGCAGTATTTT. Translating it yields CATRSGLFTDTQYF.

The genes are TRBV7-9 and TRBJ1-2; weak D call: TRBD1 (6 bases). The CDR3 is 12 amino acids. Germline V lookup: CDR1 SEHNR, CDR2 FQNEAQ (reference sequence). V was shortened by 4 bases and J by 8 bases, with 11 bases between the two germline ends. The CDR3 is CASSSQQGGYTF. CDR3 nucleotide sequence: TGTGCCAGCAGCTCCCAACAGGGCGGCTACACCTTC.

The chain is built from TRBV11-2 and TRBJ2-3; 7 bases match TRBD2. V lost 5 bases, J lost 0 bases, and 5 bases stayed unmatched. CDR1 and CDR2 from the germline V gene are SGHAT and FQNNGV. There are 15 residues in the CDR3. CDR3 in DNA: TGTGCCAGCAGCGTACCGGGGGGTAGCACAGATACGCAGTATTTT. This gives the protein CASSVPGGSTDTQYF.

This clone was counted a few times. V is TRBV19 and J is TRBJ2-2; D is ambiguous. The length of the CDR3 is 17 residues. The germline gives CDR1 LNHDA, CDR2 SQIVND (reference sequence). V shed 10 bases and J shed 4 bases, with 25 bases lying between them. As DNA, the CDR3 is TGTGCCACTACCATTAGCTATCATAGTATTGGCACCGGGGAGCTGTTTTTT. This gives the protein CATTISYHSIGTGELFF. Based on the CDR3 plus reference TRBV19 and TRBJ2-2, the full variable domain is DGGITQSPKYLFRKEGQNVTLSCEQNLNHDAMYWYRQDPGQGLRLIYYSQIVNDFQKGDIAEGYSVSREKKESFPLTVTSAQKNPTAFYLCATTISYHSIGTGELFFGEGSRLTVL.

In its sample, this clone was seen once. The chain has TRBV30 and TRBJ2-5; maybe TRBD2 (5 bases). The CDR3 has 14 residues. With 3 bases removed from V and 5 bases from J, the gap between germline ends came to 16 bases. Per the germline V gene, CDR1 is GTSNPN and CDR2 is SVGIG (reference sequence). CDR3 loop: CAWSARTGRETQYF. The CDR3 DNA reads as TGTGCCTGGAGCGCCAGGACTGGAAGGGAGACCCAGTACTTC.

The rearrangement joins TRBV15 to TRBJ1-5; 7 bases are a match to TRBD1. V gave up 3 bases and J gave up 4 bases; unmatched junction bases: 6. Germline CDR1 LNHNV, CDR2 YYDKDF (reference sequence). This CDR3 comprises 15 residues. The CDR3 sequence is CATSRAKTGNQPQHF. The DNA for the CDR3 is TGTGCCACCAGCAGGGCAAAGACAGGGAATCAGCCCCAGCATTTT.